The 15 T cell receptor beta chains given below trace back to one sample, sequenced in a study of CD8 T cells in Susac syndrome. RNA was extracted with the RNeasy kit, and a quantity of 0.5 to 1 ug was reverse transcribed using random hexamers. TCRdb used MiXCR to reprocess the immunoSEQ multiplex PCR reads, holding one entry per CDR3 protein. There are 400,000 or so distinct CDR3 sequences in the sample; approximately 85% occur only once, and approximately 0.11% lies in the top ten. The material sequenced was CD8+ T cells from PBMCs. These receptors were collected from a human donor with multiple sclerosis.

V is TRBV29-1 and J is TRBJ2-5, with D perhaps matching TRBD1 (6 bases). The CDR3 covers 15 residues. Trimming cost V 5 bases and J 2 bases, with 18 bases left between them. Germline assignment: CDR1 SQVTM and CDR2 ANQGSEA. The CDR3 sequence is CSVLSSRTAQETQYF. In DNA, the CDR3 is TGCAGCGTTTTGTCTAGTAGGACAGCGCAAGAGACCCAGTACTTC. Full variable domain (rest looked up from reference TRBV29-1 and TRBJ2-5): SAVISQKPSRDICQRGTSLTIQCQVDSQVTMMFWYRQQPGQSLTLIATANQGSEATYESGFVIDKFPISRPNLTFSTLTVSNMSPEDSSIYLCSVLSSRTAQETQYFGPGTRLLVL.

This chain's CDR3 is CASSLVSLRGPSGRARETQYF. CDR3 nucleotide sequence: TGTGCCAGCAGCTTAGTATCCCTGAGAGGTCCTAGCGGGAGGGCCAGGGAGACCCAGTACTTC. The chain carries TRBV11-1 and TRBJ2-5; 12 nucleotides agree with TRBD2. After removal of 1 base from V and 5 bases from J, the junction contained 20 bases not matched to a gene. CDR3 size: 21 residues. Germline loops: CDR1 SGHAT, CDR2 FQDESV (reference sequence).

The chain has TRBV5-4 and TRBJ2-3; D remains unclear. Germline CDR1 SGHNT, CDR2 YYREEE (reference sequence). This CDR3 is 14 amino acids long. V shed 4 bases and J shed 5 bases, with 14 bases lying between them. CDR3 region: CASSDVLREDTQYF. CDR3 coding DNA: TGTGCCAGCAGCGACGTACTTCGAGAAGATACGCAGTATTTT. The variable domain in full, completed from reference TRBV5-4 and TRBJ2-3, reads ETGVTQSPTHLIKTRGQQVTLRCSSQSGHNTVSWYQQALGQGPQFIFQYYREEENGRGNFPPRFSGLQFPNYSSELNVNALELDDSALYLCASSDVLREDTQYFGPGTRLTVL.

This rearrangement joins TRBV14 to TRBJ2-5; D possibly matches TRBD1 or TRBD2 (5 bases each). Germline values: CDR1 SGHDN, CDR2 FVKESK. The CDR3 spans 15 residues. Trimming shortened V by 2 bases and J by 3 bases, and 13 bases separated the two germline ends. The CDR3 is CASSQLQEREETQYF. CDR3 DNA sequence: TGTGCCAGCAGCCAACTACAGGAGAGGGAAGAGACCCAGTACTTC.

This sequence joins TRBV29-1 and TRBJ1-1, with a weak D call TRBD1 (6 bases). Between the trimmed V and J ends, which lost 4 bases and 1 base, there was a span of 10 bases. Germline V gene sequence: CDR1 SQVTM, CDR2 ANQGSEA. The CDR3 covers 13 residues. This CDR3 reads CSVAGGPNTEAFF. CDR3 nucleotide sequence: TGCAGCGTTGCGGGGGGCCCGAACACTGAAGCTTTCTTT.

This rearrangement joins TRBV5-1 to TRBJ1-1; D is undetermined. CDR1 and CDR2 (germline): SGHRS, YFSETQ. The CDR3 spans 13 residues. With 2 bases removed from V and 6 bases from J, the gap between germline ends came to 11 bases. CDR3 protein: CASSFGGPAEAFF. The CDR3 DNA reads as TGCGCCAGCAGCTTCGGAGGGCCGGCTGAAGCTTTCTTT.

The gene calls are TRBV11-2 and TRBJ2-7, with 7 positions matching TRBD2. The CDR3 totals 13 residues. J was trimmed by 6 bases and V by 0 bases; bases with no gene match: 2. Germline CDR1 and CDR2: SGHAT and FQNNGV. CDR3 sequence reads: CASSLELAPEQYF. CDR3 bases: TGTGCCAGCAGCTTAGAACTAGCGCCCGAGCAGTACTTC.

The CDR3 DNA is TGTGCCAGCACCCCGAGGGGTGGCGGTAGCAATCAGCCCCAGCATTTT. Its translation is CASTPRGGGSNQPQHF. The rearrangement uses TRBV12-3 or TRBV12-4 and TRBJ1-5, with D possibly being TRBD1 (5 bases). The CDR3 has 16 residues. V was trimmed by 7 bases and J by 0 bases, leaving 16 bases between them.

J is TRBJ2-7 and V is TRBV11-2, with D possibly being TRBD1 or TRBD2 (5 bases each). The germline CDR1 and CDR2 sequences are SGHAT and FQNNGV. This CDR3 comprises 14 residues. The V and J ends lost 0 bases and 0 bases respectively, with 6 bases between them. In DNA, the CDR3 is TGTGCCAGCAGCTTAGAAGGGACCTCCTACGAGCAGTACTTC. This gives the protein CASSLEGTSYEQYF.

The chain joins TRBV7-9 to TRBJ2-5, with 7 positions matching TRBD2. Unmatched junction bases numbered 14, after V lost 5 bases and J lost 5 bases. This CDR3 region has 16 residues. Germline V lookup: CDR1 SEHNR, CDR2 FQNEAQ (reference sequence). DNA for the CDR3: TGTGCCAGCAGCCCCGAGACTAGCAGAATCGACGAGACCCAGTACTTC. Translating it yields CASSPETSRIDETQYF.

The chain carries TRBV6-5 and TRBJ1-2; the match to TRBD1 covers 9 bases. The CDR3 runs to 14 residues. V lost 8 bases, J lost 7 bases, and 11 bases stayed unmatched. Germline CDR1 reads MNHEY; CDR2 reads SVGAGI. The CDR3 loop is CASAGTGSLVGYTF. The DNA for the CDR3 is TGTGCCAGCGCCGGGACAGGGTCGTTAGTTGGCTACACCTTC.

Here the CDR3 reads CASSTRGMENYGYTF. Here the CDR3 DNA reads TGCGCCAGCAGCACCAGGGGTATGGAGAACTATGGCTACACCTTC. V gene TRBV5-1 combines with J gene TRBJ1-2; D is perhaps TRBD1 (6 bases). The CDR3 consists of 15 residues. V lost 4 bases and J lost 2, with 15 bases in between. The germline CDR1 and CDR2 sequences are SGHRS and YFSETQ.

The gene calls are TRBV10-3 and TRBJ2-1; 9 bases agree with TRBD1. CDR1 is ENHRY, CDR2 SYGVKD, per germline. The junction had 6 bases not matched to a gene; V was cut back by 6 bases and J by 0 bases. The CDR3 is 16 amino acids. CDR3 sequence (DNA): TGTGCCATCAGGGAGAAGACAGGGGGCTCCTACAATGAGCAGTTCTTC. It encodes CAIREKTGGSYNEQFF.

The chain combines TRBV19 with TRBJ1-5; D gene uncertain. V was shortened by 7 bases and J by 7 bases, with 14 bases between the two germline ends. The CDR3 runs 13 residues. Germline V gene lookup returns CDR1 LNHDA and CDR2 SQIVND (reference sequence). DNA of the CDR3: TGTGCCAGTACGAGAGCCGGCGACCAGCCCCAGCATTTT. Residues: CASTRAGDQPQHF. Based on the CDR3 plus reference TRBV19 and TRBJ1-5, the full variable domain is DGGITQSPKYLFRKEGQNVTLSCEQNLNHDAMYWYRQDPGQGLRLIYYSQIVNDFQKGDIAEGYSVSREKKESFPLTVTSAQKNPTAFYLCASTRAGDQPQHFGDGTRLSIL.

V gene TRBV4-2 combines with J gene TRBJ2-7; 10 nucleotides match TRBD1. The CDR3 runs 16 residues. The ends lost 2 bases at V and 4 bases at J; junction bases unmatched: 8. CDR1 and CDR2 from the germline V gene are LGHNA and YNFKEQ. The CDR3 DNA is TGTGCCAGCAGCCAAACGAGACAGGGGGCGATTTACGAGCAGTACTTC. Translated: CASSQTRQGAIYEQYF.